The rows below give T cell receptor beta chains drawn from one sample of a study of CD8 T cells in Susac syndrome. TCRdb recomputed calls from the immunoSEQ multiplex PCR reads with MiXCR, one row per CDR3 protein. The sample has approximately 140,000 distinct CDR3 sequences; roughly 80% are singletons. The sample taken for sequencing was CD8+ T cells from PBMCs. These TCRs come from a human donor with multiple sclerosis. Each CDR3 is given with its conserved first and last residue. A D gene is named only where the DNA matches it firmly. The size of a clone is reported for some rows only, either as once, few or many, or as a class for expanded clones.

j_gene	abundance	d_gene	v_gene	len	CDR3nt	CDR3aa
TRBJ2-3	.	.	TRBV4-2	14	TGTGCCAGCAGCCCGTTATCAGGAGTCGTCACGCAGTATTTT	CASSPLSGVVTQYF
TRBJ2-5	.	TRBD1	TRBV13	14	TGTGCCAGCAGCATTAGGGACAGCCAAGAGACCCAGTACTTC	CASSIRDSQETQYF
TRBJ2-5	once	TRBD2	TRBV4-1	16	TGCGCCAGCAGCCCCGGACTAGCGGACCTCCAAGAGACCCAGTACTTC	CASSPGLADLQETQYF
TRBJ1-3	.	.	TRBV12-3/TRBV12-4	14	TGTGCCAGCAGTTTGGGGACGTCAGGAAACACCATATATTTT	CASSLGTSGNTIYF
TRBJ2-3	.	TRBD2	TRBV27	19	TGTGCCAGCAGTCCGGGACTAGCGGCATTACTCTCCCTCTTGGATACGCAGTATTTT	CASSPGLAALLSLLDTQYF
TRBJ2-5	.	.	TRBV7-9	12	TGTGCCAGCAGTCAGGACCAAGAGACCCAGTACTTC	CASSQDQETQYF
TRBJ2-6	.	TRBD2	TRBV5-1	14	TGCGCCAGCAGCTTGGGCGGGGGGGTCGACGTCCTGACTTTC	CASSLGGGVDVLTF
TRBJ1-2	.	.	TRBV4-1	17	TGCGCCAGCAGCCGGCAGGCAGGGAGGGGTGCTAACTATGGCTACACCTTC	CASSRQAGRGANYGYTF
TRBJ2-5	.	TRBD1	TRBV5-1	13	TGCGCCAGCAGGACAGGGGGAGAGGAGACCCAGTACTTC	CASRTGGEETQYF
TRBJ1-2	.	.	TRBV5-6	14	TGTGCCAGCAGCCCCGAGGGATGGCTCTATGGCTACACCTTC	CASSPEGWLYGYTF
TRBJ1-1	.	.	TRBV5-1	13	TGCGCCAGCAGCAGAGAAGGGGAGGATGAAGCTTTCTTT	CASSREGEDEAFF
TRBJ2-1	once	.	TRBV24-1	13	TGTGCCACCAGTGACACTCCGGCGGCAGGGCAGTTCTTC	CATSDTPAAGQFF
TRBJ1-1	.	.	TRBV27	14	TGTGCCAGTAGACCGGGCCCGGGGAGCACTGAAGCTTTCTTT	CASRPGPGSTEAFF
TRBJ2-5	.	TRBD2	TRBV5-6	15	TGTGCCAGCAGCCCGCCTAGCGGGGGGATAGAGACCCAGTACTTC	CASSPPSGGIETQYF
TRBJ2-1	.	TRBD2	TRBV7-2	14	TGTGCCAGTAGCGGGGGGCTAGCAGCTCATGAGCAGTTCTTC	CASSGGLAAHEQFF